These 4 T cell receptor beta chains share one sample of origin, sequenced in a study of circulating and synovial CD4+ cells in juvenile arthritis (dated by TCRdb to about 2014). The method was the immunoSEQ multiplex PCR assay. TCRdb retrieved this table from immuneACCESS and kept in-frame rearrangements only. Not all clones are present; in checked studies, unresolved V genes account for under half, and no reason is known for the remainder. The sample table contains 15,000 to 20,000 clones; only one count was recorded for under 95% of them. The ten largest clones represent 0.73% of the sample. The sample was CD4+ T cells from blood. These receptors came from a human donor with juvenile idiopathic arthritis.

About this clone itself: The sample contains more than one DNA sequence encoding this CDR3. The chain has TRBV30 and TRBJ1-6; 10 bases are a match to TRBD1. The CDR3 spans 14 residues. With V trimmed by 1 base and J by 9 bases, 3 bases remained unmatched. Germline values: CDR1 GTSNPN, CDR2 SVGIG (reference sequence). The CDR3 region is CAWSGDRGGSPLHF. Written as DNA, the CDR3 is TGTGCCTGGAGTGGGGACAGGGGAGGTTCACCCCTCCACTTT.

The J gene is TRBJ2-7, the V gene TRBV10-3, with 7 bases matching TRBD2. The CDR3 is 16 amino acids. V trimming: 0 bases; J trimming: 3 bases; junction bases outside the gene matches: 8. Germline V gene sequence: CDR1 ENHRY, CDR2 SYGVKD. The CDR3 region has the DNA TGTGCCATCAGTGAGTCGGCGGGGGAGACCCGCTACGAGCAGTACTTC. Amino acid sequence: CAISESAGETRYEQYF.

The rearrangement links TRBV13 to TRBJ2-3, with 7 bases identical to TRBD2. The trim removed 8 bases at V and 5 bases at J, leaving 13 bases unmatched. The V gene's germline CDR1 is PRHDT and CDR2 FYEKMQ (reference sequence). This CDR3 comprises 15 residues. Here the CDR3 reads CASVTSGAIGDTQYF. In DNA form, the CDR3 reads TGTGCCAGCGTGACGAGCGGGGCGATCGGAGATACGCAGTATTTT.

This chain joins TRBV7-2 and TRBJ1-2; TRBD1 aligns across 8 bases. The ends lost 2 bases at V and 2 bases at J; junction bases unmatched: 7. CDR1 is SGHTA, CDR2 FQGNSA, per germline. The CDR3 contains 16 residues. The CDR3 region is CASSLRRGTGNYGYTF. DNA of the CDR3: TGTGCCAGCAGCTTACGACGAGGGACAGGCAACTATGGCTACACCTTC.